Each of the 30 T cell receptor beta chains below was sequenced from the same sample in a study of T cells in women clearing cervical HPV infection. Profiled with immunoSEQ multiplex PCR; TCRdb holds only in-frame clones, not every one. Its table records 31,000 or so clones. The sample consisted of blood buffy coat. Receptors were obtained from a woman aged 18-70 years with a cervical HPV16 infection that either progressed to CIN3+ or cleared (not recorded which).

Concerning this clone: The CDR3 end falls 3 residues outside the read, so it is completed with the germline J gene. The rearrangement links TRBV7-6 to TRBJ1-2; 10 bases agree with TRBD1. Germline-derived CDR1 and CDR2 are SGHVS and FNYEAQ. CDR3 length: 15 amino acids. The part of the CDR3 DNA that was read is TGTGCCAGCAGCTCCCCGACAGGGGGCACCGACGAC. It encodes CASSSPTGGTDD. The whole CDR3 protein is CASSSPTGGTDDYTF.

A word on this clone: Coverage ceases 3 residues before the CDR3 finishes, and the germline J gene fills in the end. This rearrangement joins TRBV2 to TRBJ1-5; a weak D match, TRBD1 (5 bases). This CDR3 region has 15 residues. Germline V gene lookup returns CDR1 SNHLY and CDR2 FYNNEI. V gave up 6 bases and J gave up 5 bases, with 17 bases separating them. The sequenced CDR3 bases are TGTGCCAGCAGGGGGTTGGGAGGGGTGGATCAGCCC. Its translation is CASRGLGGVDQP. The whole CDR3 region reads CASRGLGGVDQPQHF.

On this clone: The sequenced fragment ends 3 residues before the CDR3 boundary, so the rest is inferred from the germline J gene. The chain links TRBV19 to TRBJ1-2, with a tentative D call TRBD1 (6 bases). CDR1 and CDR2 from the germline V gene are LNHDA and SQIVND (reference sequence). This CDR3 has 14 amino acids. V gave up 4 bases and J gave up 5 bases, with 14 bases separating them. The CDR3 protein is CASSNPQGRYGYTF. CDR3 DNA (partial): TGTGCCAGTAGTAACCCCCAGGGGAGATATGGC.

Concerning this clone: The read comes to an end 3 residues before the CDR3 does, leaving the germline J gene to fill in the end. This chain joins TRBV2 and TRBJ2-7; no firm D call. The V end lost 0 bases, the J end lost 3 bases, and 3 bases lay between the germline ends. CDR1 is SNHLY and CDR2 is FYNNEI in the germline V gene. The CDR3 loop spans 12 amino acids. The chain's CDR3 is CASSEAGYEQYF. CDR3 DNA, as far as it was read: TGTGCCAGCAGTGAAGCAGGCTACGAG.

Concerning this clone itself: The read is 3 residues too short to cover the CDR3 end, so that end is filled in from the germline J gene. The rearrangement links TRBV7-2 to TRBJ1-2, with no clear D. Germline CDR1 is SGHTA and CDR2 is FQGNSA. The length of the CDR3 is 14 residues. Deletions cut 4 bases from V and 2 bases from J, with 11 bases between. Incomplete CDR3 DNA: TGTGCCAGCAGCTCCTCGGTTACCAACTATGGC. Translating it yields CASSSSVTNYG. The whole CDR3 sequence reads CASSSSVTNYGYTF. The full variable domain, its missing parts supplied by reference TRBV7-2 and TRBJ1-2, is GAGVSQSPSNKVTEKGKDVELRCDPISGHTALYWYRQSLGQGLEFLIYFQGNSAPDKSGLPSDRFSAERTGGSVSTLTIQRTQQEDSAVYLCASSSSVTNYGYTFGSGTRLTVV.

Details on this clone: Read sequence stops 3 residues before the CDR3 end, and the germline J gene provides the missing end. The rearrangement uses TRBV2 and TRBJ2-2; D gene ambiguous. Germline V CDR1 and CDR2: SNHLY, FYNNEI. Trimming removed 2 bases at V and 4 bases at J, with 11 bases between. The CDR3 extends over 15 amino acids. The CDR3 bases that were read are TGTGCCAGCAGTGAATATCGGGTGGTCACCGGGGAG. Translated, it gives CASSEYRVVTGE. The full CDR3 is CASSEYRVVTGELFF. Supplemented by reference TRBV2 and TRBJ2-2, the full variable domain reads EPEVTQTPSHQVTQMGQEVILRCVPISNHLYFYWYRQILGQKVEFLVSFYNNEISEKSEIFDDQFSVERPDGSNFTLKIRSTKLEDSAMYFCASSEYRVVTGELFFGEGSRLTVL.

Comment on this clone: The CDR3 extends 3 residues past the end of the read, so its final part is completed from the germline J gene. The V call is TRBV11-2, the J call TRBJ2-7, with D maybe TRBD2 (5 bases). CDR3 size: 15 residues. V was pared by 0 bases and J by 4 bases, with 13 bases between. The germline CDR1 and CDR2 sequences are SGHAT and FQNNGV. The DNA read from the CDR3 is TGTGCCAGCAGCTTAGAATCGAGCGGCCGTTACGAG. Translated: CASSLESSGRYE. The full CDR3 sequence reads CASSLESSGRYEQYF.

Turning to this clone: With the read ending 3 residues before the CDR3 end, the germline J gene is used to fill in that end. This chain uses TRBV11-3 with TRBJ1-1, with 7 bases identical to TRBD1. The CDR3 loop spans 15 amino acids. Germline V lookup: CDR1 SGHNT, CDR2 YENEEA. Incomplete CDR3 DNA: TGTGCCAGCAGCTTACTTAATTTCGGAGGGGGCGGA. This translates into CASSLLNFGGGG. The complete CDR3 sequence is CASSLLNFGGGGAFF. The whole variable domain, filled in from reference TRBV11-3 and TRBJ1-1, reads EAGVVQSPRYKIIEKKQPVAFWCNPISGHNTLYWYLQNLGQGPELLIRYENEEAVDDSQLPKDRFSAERLKGVDSTLKIQPAELGDSAVYLCASSLLNFGGGGAFFGQGTRLTVV.

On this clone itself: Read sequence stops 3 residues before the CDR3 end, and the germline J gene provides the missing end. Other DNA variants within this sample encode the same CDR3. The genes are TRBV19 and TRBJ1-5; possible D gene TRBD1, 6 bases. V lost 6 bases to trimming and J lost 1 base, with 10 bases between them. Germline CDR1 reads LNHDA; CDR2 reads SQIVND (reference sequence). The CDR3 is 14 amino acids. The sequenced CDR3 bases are TGTGCCAGTAGCAATACAGGGAGCAATCAGCCC. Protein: CASSNTGSNQP. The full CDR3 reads CASSNTGSNQPQHF.

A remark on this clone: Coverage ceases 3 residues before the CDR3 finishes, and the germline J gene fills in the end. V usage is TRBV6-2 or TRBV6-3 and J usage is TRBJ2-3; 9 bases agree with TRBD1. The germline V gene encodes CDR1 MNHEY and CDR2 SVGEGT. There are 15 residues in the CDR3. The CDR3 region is CASSYGQGRQETQYF. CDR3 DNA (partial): TGTGCCAGCAGTTACGGACAGGGGCGTCAAGAGACG.

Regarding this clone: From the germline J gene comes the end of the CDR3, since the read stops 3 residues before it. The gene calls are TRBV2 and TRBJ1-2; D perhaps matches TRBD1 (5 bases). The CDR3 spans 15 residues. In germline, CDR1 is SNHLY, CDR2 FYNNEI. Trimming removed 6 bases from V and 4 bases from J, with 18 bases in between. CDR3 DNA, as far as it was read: TGTGCCAGCAGGAATCCGGGGGAATCGATCTATGGC. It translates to CASRNPGESIYG. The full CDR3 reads CASRNPGESIYGYTF.

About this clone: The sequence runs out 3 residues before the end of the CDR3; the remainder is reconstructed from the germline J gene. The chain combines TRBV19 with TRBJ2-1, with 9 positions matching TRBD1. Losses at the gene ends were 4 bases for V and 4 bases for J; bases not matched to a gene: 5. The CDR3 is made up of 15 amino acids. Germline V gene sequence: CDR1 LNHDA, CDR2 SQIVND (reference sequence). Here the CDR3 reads CASSTRQGGYNEQFF. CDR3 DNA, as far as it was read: TGTGCCAGTAGTACCCGACAGGGGGGATACAATGAG. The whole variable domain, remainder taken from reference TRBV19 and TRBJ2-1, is DGGITQSPKYLFRKEGQNVTLSCEQNLNHDAMYWYRQDPGQGLRLIYYSQIVNDFQKGDIAEGYSVSREKKESFPLTVTSAQKNPTAFYLCASSTRQGGYNEQFFGPGTRLTVL.

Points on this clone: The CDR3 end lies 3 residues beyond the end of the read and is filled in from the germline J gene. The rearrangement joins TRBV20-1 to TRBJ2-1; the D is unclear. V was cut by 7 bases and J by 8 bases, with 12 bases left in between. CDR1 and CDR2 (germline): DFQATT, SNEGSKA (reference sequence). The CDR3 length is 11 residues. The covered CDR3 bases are TGCAGTGTTCGTTCAAGCTATGAG. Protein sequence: CSVRSSYE. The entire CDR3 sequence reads CSVRSSYEQFF.

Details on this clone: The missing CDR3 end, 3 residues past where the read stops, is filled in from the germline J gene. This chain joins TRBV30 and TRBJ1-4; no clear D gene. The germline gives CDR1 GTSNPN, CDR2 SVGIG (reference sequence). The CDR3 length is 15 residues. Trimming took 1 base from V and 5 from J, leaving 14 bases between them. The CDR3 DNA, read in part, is TGTGCCTGGAGTGCGGGGAGGATCCAAAATGAAAAA. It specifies CAWSAGRIQNEK. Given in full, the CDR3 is CAWSAGRIQNEKLFF.

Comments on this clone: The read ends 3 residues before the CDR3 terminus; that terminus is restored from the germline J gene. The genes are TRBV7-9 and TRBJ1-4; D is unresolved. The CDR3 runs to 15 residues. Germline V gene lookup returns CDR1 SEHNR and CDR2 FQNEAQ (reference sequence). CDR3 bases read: TGTGCCAGCAGCTTAGCGGTCTCCACAGTGGGTGGA. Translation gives CASSLAVSTVGG. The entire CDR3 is CASSLAVSTVGGLFF. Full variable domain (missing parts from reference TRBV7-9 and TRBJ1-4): DTGVSQNPRHKITKRGQNVTFRCDPISEHNRLYWYRQTLGQGPEFLTYFQNEAQLEKSRLLSDRFSAERPKGSFSTLEIQRTEQGDSAMYLCASSLAVSTVGGLFFGSGTQLSVL.

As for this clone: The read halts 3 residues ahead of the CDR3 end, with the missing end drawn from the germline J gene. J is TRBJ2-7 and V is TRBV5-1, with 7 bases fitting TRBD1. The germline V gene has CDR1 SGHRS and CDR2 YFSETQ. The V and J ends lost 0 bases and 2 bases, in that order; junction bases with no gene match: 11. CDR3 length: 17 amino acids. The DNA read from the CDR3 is TGCGCCAGCAGCTTGGCCGTTACAGGGGCGATCCCCTACGAG. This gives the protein CASSLAVTGAIPYE. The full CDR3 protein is CASSLAVTGAIPYEQYF.

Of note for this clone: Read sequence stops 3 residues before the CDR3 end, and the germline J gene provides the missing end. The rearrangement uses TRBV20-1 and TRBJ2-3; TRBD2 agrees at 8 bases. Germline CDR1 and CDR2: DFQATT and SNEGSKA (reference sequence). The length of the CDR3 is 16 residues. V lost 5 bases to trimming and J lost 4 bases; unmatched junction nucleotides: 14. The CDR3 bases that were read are TGCAGTGCTCCCATACCGGGACTAGGTAGACCAGATACG. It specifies CSAPIPGLGRPDT. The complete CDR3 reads CSAPIPGLGRPDTQYF.

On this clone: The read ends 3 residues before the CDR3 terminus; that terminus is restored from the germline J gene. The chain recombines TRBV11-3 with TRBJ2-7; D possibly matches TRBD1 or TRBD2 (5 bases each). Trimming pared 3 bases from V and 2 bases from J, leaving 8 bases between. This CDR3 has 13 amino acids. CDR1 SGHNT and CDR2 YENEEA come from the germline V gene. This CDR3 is CASSLRGAYEQYF. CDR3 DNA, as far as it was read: TGTGCCAGCAGCTTGAGGGGAGCCTACGAG.

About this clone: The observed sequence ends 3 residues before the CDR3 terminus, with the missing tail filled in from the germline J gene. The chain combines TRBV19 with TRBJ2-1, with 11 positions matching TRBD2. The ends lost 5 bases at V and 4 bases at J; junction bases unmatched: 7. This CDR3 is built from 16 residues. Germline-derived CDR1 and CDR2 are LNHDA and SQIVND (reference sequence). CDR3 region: CASSPRRLAGYNEQFF. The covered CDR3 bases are TGTGCCAGTAGTCCTAGGCGACTAGCGGGATACAATGAG.

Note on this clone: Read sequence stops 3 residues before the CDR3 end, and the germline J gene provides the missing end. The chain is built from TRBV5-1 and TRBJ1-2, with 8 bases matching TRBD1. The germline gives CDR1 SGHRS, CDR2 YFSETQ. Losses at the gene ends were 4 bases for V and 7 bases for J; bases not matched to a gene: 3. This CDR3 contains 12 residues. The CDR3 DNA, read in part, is TGCGCCAGCAGCCCAGGACAGGGTGGC. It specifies CASSPGQGG. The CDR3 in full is CASSPGQGGYTF.

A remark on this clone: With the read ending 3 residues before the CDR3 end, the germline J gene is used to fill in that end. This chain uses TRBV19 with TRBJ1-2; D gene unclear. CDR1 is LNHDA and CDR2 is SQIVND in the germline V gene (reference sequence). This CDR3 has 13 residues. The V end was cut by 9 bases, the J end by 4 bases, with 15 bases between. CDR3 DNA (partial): TGTGCCAGCCGCCAGGACTTGCGCTATGGC. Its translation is CASRQDLRYG. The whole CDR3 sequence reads CASRQDLRYGYTF.

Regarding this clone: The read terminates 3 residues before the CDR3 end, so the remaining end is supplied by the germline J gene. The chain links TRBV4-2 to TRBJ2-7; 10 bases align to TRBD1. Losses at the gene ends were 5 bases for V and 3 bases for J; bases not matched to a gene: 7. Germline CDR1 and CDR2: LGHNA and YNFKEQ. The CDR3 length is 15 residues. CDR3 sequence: CASSTSGDRGYEQYF. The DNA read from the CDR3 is TGTGCCAGCAGCACTTCGGGGGACAGGGGCTACGAG.

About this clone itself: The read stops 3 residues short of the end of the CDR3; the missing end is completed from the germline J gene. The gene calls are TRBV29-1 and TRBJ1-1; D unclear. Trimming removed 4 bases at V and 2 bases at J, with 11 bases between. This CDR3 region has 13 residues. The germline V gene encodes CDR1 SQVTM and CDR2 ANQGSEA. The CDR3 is CSVAAGVNTEAFF. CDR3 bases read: TGCAGCGTTGCTGCCGGGGTCAACACTGAA. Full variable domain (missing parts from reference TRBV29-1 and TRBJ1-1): SAVISQKPSRDICQRGTSLTIQCQVDSQVTMMFWYRQQPGQSLTLIATANQGSEATYESGFVIDKFPISRPNLTFSTLTVSNMSPEDSSIYLCSVAAGVNTEAFFGQGTRLTVV.

CDR3 region: CASSPPGPGGTQYF. Partial CDR3 DNA: TGTGCCAGCAGTCCCCCAGGCCCCGGTGGTACG. The chain links TRBV28 to TRBJ2-3, with no clear D. The read halts 3 residues ahead of the CDR3 end, with the missing end drawn from the germline J gene. The CDR3 totals 14 residues. V gave up 5 bases and J gave up 8 bases, with 17 bases separating them. Germline CDR1 and CDR2: MDHEN and SYDVKM.

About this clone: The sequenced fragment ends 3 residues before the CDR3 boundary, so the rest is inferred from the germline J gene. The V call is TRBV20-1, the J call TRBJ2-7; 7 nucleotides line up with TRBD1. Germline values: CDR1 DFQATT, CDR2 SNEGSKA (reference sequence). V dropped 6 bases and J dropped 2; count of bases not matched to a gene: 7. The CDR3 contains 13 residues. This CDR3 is CSATSRGTYEQYF. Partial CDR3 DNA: TGCAGTGCCACCTCCAGGGGGACCTACGAG.

The DNA read from the CDR3 is TGTGCCAGCAACCTAGTGGTAACTAATGAAAAA. Translating it yields CASNLVVTNEK. The entire CDR3 is CASNLVVTNEKLFF. V is TRBV2 and J is TRBJ1-4; no firm D call. The DNA ends 3 residues before the CDR3 does, and the rest of the CDR3 is filled in from the germline J gene. The CDR3 has 14 amino acids. Trimming removed 7 bases from V and 1 base from J, with 10 bases in between. The germline gives CDR1 SNHLY, CDR2 FYNNEI.

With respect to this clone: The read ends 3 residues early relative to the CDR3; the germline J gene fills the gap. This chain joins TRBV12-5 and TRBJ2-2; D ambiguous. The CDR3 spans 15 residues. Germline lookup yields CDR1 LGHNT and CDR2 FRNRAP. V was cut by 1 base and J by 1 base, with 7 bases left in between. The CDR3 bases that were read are TGTGCTAGTGGTTTGGGTCTAGGGAACACCGGGGAG. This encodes CASGLGLGNTGE. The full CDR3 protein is CASGLGLGNTGELFF. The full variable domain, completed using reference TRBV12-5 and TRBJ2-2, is DARVTQTPRHKVTEMGQEVTMRCQPILGHNTVFWYRQTMMQGLELLAYFRNRAPLDDSGMPKDRFSAEMPDATLATLKIQPSEPRDSAVYFCASGLGLGNTGELFFGEGSRLTVL.

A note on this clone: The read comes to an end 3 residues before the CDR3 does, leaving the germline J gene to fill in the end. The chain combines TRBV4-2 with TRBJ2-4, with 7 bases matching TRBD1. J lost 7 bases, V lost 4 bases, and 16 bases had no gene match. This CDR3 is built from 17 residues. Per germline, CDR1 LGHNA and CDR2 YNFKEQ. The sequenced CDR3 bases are TGTGCCAGCAGCCTCGGACAGGCCCCGAGGAGAGGGAACATT. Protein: CASSLGQAPRRGNI. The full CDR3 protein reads CASSLGQAPRRGNIQYF.

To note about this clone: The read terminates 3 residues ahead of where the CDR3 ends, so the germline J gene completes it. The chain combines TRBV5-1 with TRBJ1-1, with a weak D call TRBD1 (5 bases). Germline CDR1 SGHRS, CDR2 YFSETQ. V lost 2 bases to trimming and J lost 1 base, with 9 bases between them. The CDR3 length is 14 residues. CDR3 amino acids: CASSLRQGNTEAFF. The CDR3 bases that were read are TGCGCCAGCAGCTTAAGGCAGGGGAACACTGAA. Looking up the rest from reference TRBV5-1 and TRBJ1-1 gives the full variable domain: KAGVTQTPRYLIKTRGQQVTLSCSPISGHRSVSWYQQTPGQGLQFLFEYFSETQRNKGNFPGRFSGRQFSNSRSEMNVSTLELGDSALYLCASSLRQGNTEAFFGQGTRLTVV.

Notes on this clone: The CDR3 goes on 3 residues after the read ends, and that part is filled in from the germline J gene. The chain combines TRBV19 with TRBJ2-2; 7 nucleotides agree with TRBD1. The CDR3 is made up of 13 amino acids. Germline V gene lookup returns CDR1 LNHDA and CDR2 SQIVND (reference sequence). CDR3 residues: CASSDRPNEKLFF. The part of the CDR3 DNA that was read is TGTGCCAGTTCGGACAGGCCGAATGAAAAG.